A selection of T cell receptor beta chains follows, all from one sample in a study of shared clonotypes between healthy human individuals. Clones were read by immunoSEQ multiplex PCR, and TCRdb kept only the in-frame ones, dropping some. The repertoire has some 450,000 clones, more than 70% of them found once; the top ten carry around 12%. Sequenced input: PBMCs. The receptors here all came from a woman between 40 and 50 years old in good health. Some clones in this sample may be carry-over from other donors' samples. Each CDR3 is given with its conserved first and last residue. The D gene is left open where the match is weak. Size values are once, few and many counts, or a class for expanded clones, and some rows have none.

v_call: TRBV20-1
j_call: TRBJ2-1
clone_size: NA
d_call: NA
cdr3_aa: CSASLGEQFF
cdr3_nt: TGCAGTGCTAGCCTTGGTGAGCAGTTCTTC

v_call: TRBV2
j_call: TRBJ1-5
clone_size: NA
d_call: TRBD1
cdr3_aa: CASSYRGGSNQPQHF
cdr3_nt: TGTGCCAGCAGTTACAGGGGGGGTAGCAATCAGCCCCAGCACTTT

v_call: TRBV25-1
j_call: TRBJ2-3
clone_size: NA
d_call: NA
cdr3_aa: CASNQGWADTQYF
cdr3_nt: TGTGCCAGCAATCAGGGTTGGGCAGATACGCAGTATTTT

v_call: TRBV30
j_call: TRBJ2-7
clone_size: many
d_call: TRBD1
cdr3_aa: CALGQGRGEQYF
cdr3_nt: TGTGCCCTGGGACAGGGGAGGGGCGAGCAGTACTTC

v_call: TRBV30
j_call: TRBJ2-7
clone_size: NA
d_call: TRBD1
cdr3_aa: CAWSGGQGAYEQYF
cdr3_nt: TGTGCCTGGAGTGGGGGACAGGGGGCCTACGAGCAGTACTTC

v_call: TRBV7-9
j_call: TRBJ2-1
clone_size: NA
d_call: NA
cdr3_aa: CASSPRVGDEQFF
cdr3_nt: TGTGCCAGCAGCCCCCGAGTGGGGGATGAGCAGTTCTTC

v_call: TRBV4-2
j_call: TRBJ1-1
clone_size: NA
d_call: NA
cdr3_aa: CASSQGAGADTEAFF
cdr3_nt: TGTGCCAGCAGCCAAGGGGCAGGGGCGGACACTGAAGCTTTCTTT

v_call: TRBV28
j_call: TRBJ2-7
clone_size: few
d_call: NA
cdr3_aa: CASSSPRGALTYEQYF
cdr3_nt: TGTGCCAGCAGTTCCCCTCGGGGGGCGCTCACCTACGAGCAGTACTTC

v_call: TRBV28
j_call: TRBJ2-3
clone_size: NA
d_call: TRBD1
cdr3_aa: CASSGMGTGIDTQYF
cdr3_nt: TGTGCCAGCAGTGGAATGGGGACAGGGATAGATACGCAGTATTTT

v_call: TRBV19
j_call: TRBJ2-2
clone_size: many
d_call: NA
cdr3_aa: CASSIPGANTGELFF
cdr3_nt: TGTGCCAGTAGTATCCCGGGAGCGAACACCGGGGAGCTGTTTTTT

v_call: TRBV10-3
j_call: TRBJ1-5
clone_size: NA
d_call: TRBD1
cdr3_aa: CAIRDQGDNQPQHF
cdr3_nt: TGTGCCATCAGGGATCAGGGGGACAATCAGCCCCAGCATTTT

v_call: TRBV5-1
j_call: TRBJ1-2
clone_size: NA
d_call: NA
cdr3_aa: CASREEGDGYTF
cdr3_nt: TGCGCCAGCAGGGAGGAGGGTGATGGCTACACCTTC

v_call: TRBV25-1
j_call: TRBJ2-2
clone_size: NA
d_call: NA
cdr3_aa: CASSEFQGDRTGELFF
cdr3_nt: TGTGCCAGCAGTGAATTCCAAGGGGATCGGACCGGGGAGCTGTTTTTT

v_call: TRBV14
j_call: TRBJ2-3
clone_size: once
d_call: TRBD2
cdr3_aa: CASSQGLAADTQYF
cdr3_nt: TGTGCCAGCAGCCAGGGACTAGCTGCAGATACGCAGTATTTT

v_call: TRBV5-4
j_call: TRBJ2-2
clone_size: NA
d_call: NA
cdr3_aa: CASSREVIGELFF
cdr3_nt: TGTGCCAGCAGCAGGGAAGTAATAGGGGAGCTGTTTTTT

v_call: TRBV5-1
j_call: TRBJ2-7
clone_size: few
d_call: NA
cdr3_aa: CASSLDPGPYYEQYF
cdr3_nt: TGCGCCAGCAGCTTGGACCCGGGACCTTACTACGAGCAGTACTTC

v_call: TRBV5-6
j_call: TRBJ2-7
clone_size: NA
d_call: TRBD2
cdr3_aa: CASKASGIDYEQYF
cdr3_nt: TGTGCCAGCAAAGCTAGCGGGATTGACTACGAGCAGTACTTC

v_call: TRBV19
j_call: TRBJ2-1
clone_size: NA
d_call: NA
cdr3_aa: CASSIPGLKNEQFF
cdr3_nt: TGTGCCAGTAGTATCCCCGGACTAAAGAATGAGCAGTTCTTC

v_call: TRBV6-4
j_call: TRBJ1-1
clone_size: NA
d_call: NA
cdr3_aa: CASSNQGRLNTEAFF
cdr3_nt: TGTGCCAGCAGTAATCAGGGTAGACTGAACACTGAAGCTTTCTTT

v_call: TRBV27
j_call: TRBJ2-7
clone_size: NA
d_call: TRBD1
cdr3_aa: CASSLPAGTGTYHYEQYF
cdr3_nt: TGTGCCAGCAGTTTACCCGCGGGGACAGGGACATACCACTACGAGCAGTACTTC

v_call: TRBV9
j_call: TRBJ2-5
clone_size: once
d_call: TRBD2
cdr3_aa: CASNSGIGETQYF
cdr3_nt: TGTGCCAGCAACAGCGGGATTGGCGAGACCCAGTACTTC

v_call: TRBV19
j_call: TRBJ1-2
clone_size: few
d_call: NA
cdr3_aa: CASSIDLSRADGYTF
cdr3_nt: TGTGCCAGTAGTATAGATCTTAGCAGGGCAGACGGCTACACCTTC

v_call: TRBV9
j_call: TRBJ2-7
clone_size: few
d_call: TRBD1
cdr3_aa: CASSVTRDSPYEQYF
cdr3_nt: TGTGCCAGCAGCGTAACCCGGGACAGCCCCTACGAGCAGTACTTC

v_call: TRBV5-1
j_call: TRBJ2-1
clone_size: NA
d_call: TRBD2
cdr3_aa: CASSSGLAPIYNEQFF
cdr3_nt: TGCGCCAGCAGCTCCGGACTAGCCCCGATCTACAATGAGCAGTTCTTC

v_call: TRBV7-9
j_call: TRBJ2-7
clone_size: NA
d_call: NA
cdr3_aa: CASSLGSYEQYF
cdr3_nt: TGTGCCAGCAGCTTAGGATCCTACGAGCAGTACTTC

v_call: TRBV11-1
j_call: TRBJ2-7
clone_size: NA
d_call: NA
cdr3_aa: CASSTRQSSYEQYF
cdr3_nt: TGTGCCAGCAGCACACGACAGAGCTCCTACGAGCAGTACTTC

v_call: TRBV7-2
j_call: TRBJ1-1
clone_size: once
d_call: NA
cdr3_aa: CASSLTGGPGTEAFF
cdr3_nt: TGTGCCAGCAGCTTAACGGGGGGTCCGGGCACTGAAGCTTTCTTT

v_call: TRBV5-1
j_call: TRBJ2-2
clone_size: once
d_call: NA
cdr3_aa: CASSLDRATGELFF
cdr3_nt: TGCGCCAGCAGCTTGGACAGGGCGACCGGGGAGCTGTTTTTT

v_call: TRBV30
j_call: TRBJ1-5
clone_size: NA
d_call: NA
cdr3_aa: CAWSVWGDNQPQHF
cdr3_nt: TGTGCCTGGAGTGTATGGGGAGACAATCAGCCCCAGCATTTT

v_call: TRBV5-1
j_call: TRBJ1-1
clone_size: many
d_call: NA
cdr3_aa: CASSLVPPIRSEAFF
cdr3_nt: TGCGCCAGCAGCTTGGTCCCACCGATTCGGTCTGAAGCTTTCTTT

v_call: TRBV15
j_call: TRBJ2-2
clone_size: NA
d_call: NA
cdr3_aa: CATSQGVAGELFF
cdr3_nt: TGTGCCACCAGCCAGGGAGTTGCCGGGGAGCTGTTTTTT

v_call: TRBV11-1
j_call: TRBJ2-7
clone_size: NA
d_call: TRBD2
cdr3_aa: CASSNPGLAAYEQYF
cdr3_nt: TGTGCCAGCAGCAACCCGGGACTAGCGGCCTACGAGCAGTACTTC

v_call: TRBV7-8
j_call: TRBJ2-1
clone_size: NA
d_call: TRBD2
cdr3_aa: CASSFIAGGSSYNEQFF
cdr3_nt: TGTGCCAGCAGCTTCATAGCGGGAGGGAGCTCCTACAATGAGCAGTTCTTC

v_call: TRBV6-1
j_call: TRBJ2-1
clone_size: NA
d_call: TRBD2
cdr3_aa: CASSDRGVAGGPYNEQFF
cdr3_nt: TGTGCCAGCAGTGACAGGGGGGTAGCGGGAGGACCTTACAATGAGCAGTTCTTC

v_call: TRBV19
j_call: TRBJ2-1
clone_size: few
d_call: NA
cdr3_aa: CASSTHLASGYEQFF
cdr3_nt: TGTGCCAGTAGTACCCACTTAGCGAGCGGCTATGAGCAGTTCTTC

v_call: TRBV28
j_call: TRBJ1-2
clone_size: NA
d_call: NA
cdr3_aa: CASSSGRANYGYTF
cdr3_nt: TGTGCCAGCAGCTCCGGCAGGGCTAACTATGGCTACACCTTC

v_call: TRBV6-4
j_call: TRBJ1-4
clone_size: NA
d_call: NA
cdr3_aa: CATSEGNLNEKLFF
cdr3_nt: TGTGCCACCTCAGAAGGCAACTTAAATGAAAAACTGTTTTTT

v_call: TRBV9
j_call: TRBJ1-1
clone_size: NA
d_call: NA
cdr3_aa: CASSVAMGDAEAFF
cdr3_nt: TGTGCCAGCAGCGTAGCTATGGGGGATGCTGAAGCTTTCTTT

v_call: TRBV10-3
j_call: TRBJ1-2
clone_size: once
d_call: TRBD1
cdr3_aa: CAISSGDRANYGYTF
cdr3_nt: TGTGCCATCAGCTCGGGGGACAGGGCAAACTATGGCTACACCTTC

v_call: TRBV7-3
j_call: TRBJ2-6
clone_size: NA
d_call: NA
cdr3_aa: CASSWGHSGANVLTF
cdr3_nt: TGTGCCAGCAGTTGGGGTCACTCTGGGGCCAACGTCCTGACTTTC

v_call: TRBV4-1
j_call: TRBJ1-1
clone_size: once
d_call: NA
cdr3_aa: CASRFNTEAFF
cdr3_nt: TGCGCCAGCAGGTTTAACACTGAAGCTTTCTTT

v_call: TRBV5-4
j_call: TRBJ2-3
clone_size: many
d_call: TRBD2
cdr3_aa: CASSLLAGITDTQYF
cdr3_nt: TGTGCCAGCAGCTTACTAGCGGGAATCACAGATACGCAGTATTTT

v_call: TRBV28
j_call: TRBJ1-2
clone_size: NA
d_call: NA
cdr3_aa: CASRNTNYGYTF
cdr3_nt: TGTGCCAGCAGAAACACTAACTATGGCTACACCTTC

v_call: TRBV28
j_call: TRBJ2-7
clone_size: many
d_call: NA
cdr3_aa: CASSLFRGSNFELESYEQYF
cdr3_nt: TGTGCCAGCAGTTTATTTCGGGGGTCTAATTTCGAATTGGAGAGCTACGAGCAGTACTTC

v_call: TRBV6-5
j_call: TRBJ1-2
clone_size: NA
d_call: NA
cdr3_aa: CASRLTGNYGYTF
cdr3_nt: TGTGCCAGCCGCCTAACAGGGAACTATGGCTACACCTTC

v_call: TRBV4-1
j_call: TRBJ1-2
clone_size: NA
d_call: NA
cdr3_aa: CASSQDGSSVTYTF
cdr3_nt: TGCGCCAGCAGCCAAGATGGGTCGTCGGTGACGTACACCTTC

v_call: TRBV19
j_call: TRBJ2-1
clone_size: NA
d_call: TRBD2
cdr3_aa: CASSIAGGSYNEQFF
cdr3_nt: TGTGCCAGTAGTATAGCGGGAGGCTCCTACAATGAGCAGTTCTTC

v_call: TRBV11-2
j_call: TRBJ2-7
clone_size: once
d_call: TRBD2
cdr3_aa: CASSHGLAEQYF
cdr3_nt: TGTGCCAGCAGCCACGGACTAGCCGAGCAGTACTTC

v_call: TRBV30
j_call: TRBJ2-7
clone_size: NA
d_call: NA
cdr3_aa: CAWRTDSQTEQYF
cdr3_nt: TGTGCCTGGAGAACGGACTCCCAAACCGAGCAGTACTTC

v_call: TRBV9
j_call: TRBJ1-5
clone_size: NA
d_call: NA
cdr3_aa: CASSVGKSNQPQHF
cdr3_nt: TGTGCCAGCAGCGTAGGCAAGTCTAATCAGCCCCAGCATTTT

v_call: TRBV10-2
j_call: TRBJ2-1
clone_size: many
d_call: NA
cdr3_aa: CASSAGTYGEQFF
cdr3_nt: TGCGCCAGCAGCGCCGGGACCTATGGGGAGCAGTTCTTC

v_call: TRBV7-9
j_call: TRBJ2-2
clone_size: once
d_call: NA
cdr3_aa: CASSFGYTTGELFF
cdr3_nt: TGTGCCAGCAGCTTCGGCTATACCACCGGGGAGCTGTTTTTT

v_call: TRBV7-8
j_call: TRBJ2-1
clone_size: NA
d_call: NA
cdr3_aa: CASSPEVRDEQFF
cdr3_nt: TGTGCCAGCAGCCCCGAGGTGAGGGATGAGCAGTTCTTC

v_call: TRBV7-9
j_call: TRBJ2-7
clone_size: NA
d_call: TRBD1
cdr3_aa: CASSPRSGQGSSYEQYF
cdr3_nt: TGTGCCAGCAGCCCACGCAGCGGACAGGGTAGTTCCTACGAGCAGTACTTC

v_call: TRBV28
j_call: TRBJ1-5
clone_size: NA
d_call: NA
cdr3_aa: CASSLGAFLNQPQHF
cdr3_nt: TGTGCCAGCAGTTTAGGGGCATTCCTTAATCAGCCCCAGCATTTT

v_call: TRBV7-2
j_call: TRBJ2-1
clone_size: NA
d_call: NA
cdr3_aa: CASSLGRTSDEQFF
cdr3_nt: TGTGCCAGCAGCTTAGGGAGGACTTCGGATGAGCAGTTCTTC

v_call: TRBV5-1
j_call: TRBJ2-7
clone_size: NA
d_call: NA
cdr3_aa: CASSLGATGYEQYF
cdr3_nt: TGCGCCAGCAGCTTGGGGGCTACGGGGTACGAGCAGTACTTC

v_call: TRBV2
j_call: TRBJ2-7
clone_size: NA
d_call: TRBD1
cdr3_aa: CATRQGWAGEQYF
cdr3_nt: TGTGCCACTCGACAGGGATGGGCCGGCGAGCAGTACTTC

v_call: TRBV7-2
j_call: TRBJ2-7
clone_size: NA
d_call: TRBD2
cdr3_aa: CASSLASGRYEQYF
cdr3_nt: TGTGCCAGCAGCTTGGCTAGCGGGAGGTACGAGCAGTACTTC